The 24 T cell receptor beta chains presented below share a single source sample, sequenced in a study of blood T cell repertoires in COVID-19 (dated by TCRdb to 2019 to 2021). Library method: the immunoSEQ multiplex PCR assay. TCRdb took this table from immuneACCESS and kept in-frame rearrangements with V and J called. Such tables lack part of the clones; where checked against another copy, unresolved V genes explain under half of the gap, and the rest is unexplained. The sample contains hundreds of thousands of clones, about nine tenths of them found a single time. The ten largest clones capture about 1.6% of the sample. The specimen sequenced was PBMCs or T cells enriched from blood (not recorded which). These receptors were collected from a middle-aged man who had recovered from COVID-19.

The rearrangement uses TRBV7-2 and TRBJ2-5, with D possibly matching TRBD2 (7 bases). V was cut by 2 bases and J by 13 bases, with 17 bases left in between. The length of the CDR3 is 13 residues. Germline V CDR1 and CDR2: SGHTA, FQGNSA. The CDR3 DNA follows: TGTGCCAGCAGCTTACGGGGGGCCCCAGTCGGGTACTTC. Its translation: CASSLRGAPVGYF.

V is TRBV13 and J is TRBJ1-4; D ambiguous. The ends were cut back, 2 bases at V and 1 base at J, with 5 bases in the middle. The CDR3 is 14 residues long. Germline loops: CDR1 PRHDT, CDR2 FYEKMQ (reference sequence). CDR3 sequence: CASSLRGTNEKLFF. The CDR3 DNA is TGTGCCAGCAGCTTAAGAGGAACTAATGAAAAACTGTTTTTT.

This clone appeared once. Within the sample, other DNA sequences also encode this same CDR3. CDR3: CASSLEQVKQYF. The DNA for the CDR3 is TGTGCCAGCAGCTTGGAACAGGTCAAGCAGTACTTC. V and J are TRBV5-8 and TRBJ2-7; tentative D call: TRBD1 (5 bases). CDR1 and CDR2 from the germline V gene are SGHTS and YDEGEE. The CDR3 extends over 12 amino acids. V shed 0 bases and J shed 8 bases, with 9 bases lying between them. Based on the CDR3 plus reference TRBV5-8 and TRBJ2-7, the full variable domain is EAGVTQSPTHLIKTRGQQATLRCSPISGHTSVYWYQQALGLGLQFLLWYDEGEERNRGNFPPRFSGRQFPNYSSELNVNALELEDSALYLCASSLEQVKQYFGPGTRLTVT.

The V call is TRBV3-1 (or the pseudogene TRBV3-2), the J call TRBJ2-7; tentative D call: TRBD1 (5 bases). The V gene lost 6 bases and the J gene lost 0 bases, with 12 bases spanning the gap. CDR1 LGHDT and CDR2 YNNKEL come from the germline V gene (reference sequence). CDR3 length equals 14 residues. CDR3 sequence (DNA): TGTGCCAGCAGGCAGACAGAGCTCTCCTACGAGCAGTACTTC. Protein: CASRQTELSYEQYF.

The genes are TRBV6-5 and TRBJ1-4, with 7 bases fitting TRBD1. Germline CDR1 MNHEY, CDR2 SVGAGI. This CDR3 contains 14 residues. After removal of 10 bases from V and 4 bases from J, the junction contained 9 bases not matched to a gene. In DNA, the CDR3 is TGTGCCACTCAAGCGACAGGGTTTAATGAAAAACTGTTTTTT. Protein: CATQATGFNEKLFF.

V gene TRBV7-2 combines with J gene TRBJ2-5; D is possibly TRBD2 (5 bases). Looked up from germline, CDR1 is SGHTA and CDR2 is FQGNSA. V was cut by 4 bases and J by 4 bases, with 13 bases left in between. This CDR3 is built from 14 residues. The CDR3 loop is CASSSHQRGETQYF. CDR3 DNA sequence: TGTGCCAGCAGCTCACATCAACGGGGAGAGACCCAGTACTTC.

This rearrangement joins TRBV29-1 to TRBJ2-3, with D possibly matching TRBD2 (6 bases). V lost 0 bases and J 2 bases, leaving 30 bases between the germline ends. Per the germline V gene, CDR1 is SQVTM and CDR2 is ANQGSEA. There are 21 residues in the CDR3. The CDR3 region is CSVEDNYGRRGLQFNTDTQYF. CDR3 nucleotide sequence: TGCAGCGTTGAAGATAATTACGGTCGCCGGGGACTCCAATTCAACACAGATACGCAGTATTTT.

This sequence joins TRBV4-1 and TRBJ1-2, with 7 bases lining up with TRBD1. After removal of 4 bases from V and 0 bases from J, the junction contained 5 bases not matched to a gene. Germline V CDR1 and CDR2: MGHRA, YSYEKL. There are 15 residues in the CDR3. CDR3 sequence: CASSLTGQSNYGYTF. CDR3 sequence (DNA): TGCGCCAGCAGCCTAACGGGACAGTCTAACTATGGCTACACCTTC.

The chain is built from TRBV12-3 or TRBV12-4 and TRBJ1-2; D not certain. V lost 8 bases and J 6 bases, leaving 13 bases between the germline ends. The CDR3 loop spans 12 amino acids. CDR3 in amino acids: CASWMGSHGYTF. DNA of the CDR3: TGTGCCAGCTGGATGGGTAGCCATGGCTACACCTTC.

The chain combines TRBV28 with TRBJ1-3; D possibly corresponds to TRBD1 (6 bases). The CDR3 extends over 14 amino acids. Germline-derived CDR1 and CDR2 are MDHEN and SYDVKM. Trimming pared 6 bases from V and 4 bases from J, leaving 13 bases between. This chain's CDR3 is CASRAGALGNTIYF. Here the CDR3 DNA reads TGTGCCAGCAGGGCAGGGGCCCTGGGAAACACCATATATTTT.

With respect to this clone: The junction shows a germline mismatch at one end, possibly a read error. The CDR3 DNA is TGTGCTAGCAGCTTAGTCTTAGCGGGTTCTGTGAGCTCCTACAATGAGCAGTTCTTC. Translation: CASSLVLAGSVSSYNEQFF. The rearrangement joins TRBV7-7 to TRBJ2-1, with 7 bases lining up with TRBD2. The CDR3 extends over 19 amino acids. The germline V gene has CDR1 SSHAT and CDR2 FNYEAQ (reference sequence).

The chain is built from TRBV6-5 and TRBJ2-5; a possible D gene is TRBD1 (6 bases). Germline CDR1 MNHEY, CDR2 SVGAGI. This CDR3 is 13 amino acids long. V was pared by 6 bases and J by 4 bases, with 12 bases between. The CDR3 DNA reads as TGTGCCAGCAGGAGGACAGTTGCAGAGACCCAGTACTTC. Residues: CASRRTVAETQYF.

This rearrangement joins TRBV10-3 to TRBJ2-7; D is possibly TRBD1 (5 bases). CDR1 is ENHRY, CDR2 SYGVKD, per germline. This CDR3 has 13 amino acids. Between the trimmed V and J ends, which lost 2 bases and 5 bases, there was a span of 10 bases. This CDR3 is CAISEAQGNEQYF. CDR3 in DNA: TGTGCCATCAGTGAGGCTCAGGGAAACGAGCAGTACTTC.

This chain joins TRBV18 and TRBJ1-3; D is undetermined. The germline V gene has CDR1 KGHSH and CDR2 LQKENI. The CDR3 is 17 residues long. The V end lost 1 base, the J end lost 0 bases, and 13 bases lay between the germline ends. This CDR3 reads CASSPQSGLSSGNTIYF. CDR3 coding DNA: TGTGCCAGCTCACCACAGAGTGGGCTGAGCTCTGGAAACACCATATATTTT.

V and J are TRBV18 and TRBJ2-2; the D gene is possibly TRBD1 (5 bases). Trimming shortened V by 4 bases and J by 1 base, and 10 bases separated the two germline ends. Germline V lookup: CDR1 KGHSH, CDR2 LQKENI. The CDR3 length is 15 residues. CDR3 in DNA: TGTGCCAGCTCACGGGATCAGGGGAACACCGGGGAGCTGTTTTTT. Translation gives CASSRDQGNTGELFF.

J is TRBJ1-3 and V is TRBV5-1; 7 bases are shared with TRBD1. Germline CDR1 and CDR2: SGHRS and YFSETQ. The CDR3 has 16 amino acids. The ends lost 1 base at V and 4 bases at J; junction bases unmatched: 8. DNA for the CDR3: TGCGCCAGCAGCTTGTTGCCACAGGGGTCCGGAAACACCATATATTTT. This codes for CASSLLPQGSGNTIYF.

This chain joins TRBV5-1 and TRBJ2-5; maybe TRBD2 (6 bases). The germline CDR1 and CDR2 sequences are SGHRS and YFSETQ. Deletions cut 0 bases from V and 5 bases from J, with 14 bases between. CDR3 length equals 15 residues. CDR3 protein: CASSLGGSREETQYF. CDR3 DNA: TGCGCCAGCAGCTTGGGTGGCAGCCGGGAGGAGACCCAGTACTTC.

This chain links TRBV30 with TRBJ2-3; D is unresolved. Germline loops: CDR1 GTSNPN, CDR2 SVGIG (reference sequence). The V gene lost 5 bases and the J gene lost 6 bases, with 9 bases spanning the gap. CDR3 length equals 11 residues. CDR3 in DNA: TGTGCCTGGGCTGATCAGGATACGCAGTATTTT. Protein: CAWADQDTQYF. Full variable domain (outside the CDR3, taken from reference TRBV30 and TRBJ2-3): SQTIHQWPATLVQPVGSPLSLECTVEGTSNPNLYWYRQAAGRGLQLLFYSVGIGQISSEVPQNLSASRPQDRQFILSSKKLLLSDSGFYLCAWADQDTQYFGPGTRLTVL.

This rearrangement joins TRBV7-8 to TRBJ2-7; possibly TRBD2 for D (5 bases). Germline-derived CDR1 and CDR2 are SGHVS and FQNEAQ. V shed 5 bases and J shed 2 bases, with 16 bases lying between them. The CDR3 sequence is 15 residues long. CDR3 loop: CASSDGSGSAYEQYF. In nucleotides, the CDR3 is TGTGCCAGCAGCGACGGGTCGGGTAGCGCCTACGAGCAGTACTTC.

This chain uses TRBV2 with TRBJ2-7, with 15 bases aligning to TRBD2. This CDR3 contains 20 residues. V dropped 4 bases and J dropped 3; count of bases not matched to a gene: 16. CDR1 and CDR2 from the germline V gene are SNHLY and FYNNEI. CDR3 DNA sequence: TGTGCCAGCAGTGTCTCAACCGGGACTAGCGGGGGGCCCCCCTACTACGAGCAGTACTTC. Translating it yields CASSVSTGTSGGPPYYEQYF. The full variable domain, completed using reference TRBV2 and TRBJ2-7, is EPEVTQTPSHQVTQMGQEVILRCVPISNHLYFYWYRQILGQKVEFLVSFYNNEISEKSEIFDDQFSVERPDGSNFTLKIRSTKLEDSAMYFCASSVSTGTSGGPPYYEQYFGPGTRLTVT.

In nucleotides, the CDR3 is TGTGCCACCAGCAAGCGACTAGCGGCCTACGAGCAGTACTTC. Translated: CATSKRLAAYEQYF. The chain links TRBV15 to TRBJ2-7; TRBD2 agrees at 9 bases. The CDR3 extends over 14 amino acids. V dropped 4 bases and J dropped 2; count of bases not matched to a gene: 3. Germline-derived CDR1 and CDR2 are LNHNV and YYDKDF (reference sequence).

The chain uses TRBV11-2 and TRBJ2-5; no clear D gene. Germline lookup yields CDR1 SGHAT and CDR2 FQNNGV. Trimming took off 1 base at V and 7 bases at J, with 4 bases between the two ends. The CDR3 extends over 11 amino acids. The CDR3 protein is CASSLAGTQYF. The DNA for the CDR3 is TGTGCCAGCAGCTTAGCAGGGACCCAGTACTTC.

The genes are TRBV7-6 and TRBJ2-5; 12 nucleotides match TRBD2. The CDR3 has 17 residues. Germline loops: CDR1 SGHVS, CDR2 FNYEAQ. After removal of 4 bases from V and 4 bases from J, the junction contained 10 bases not matched to a gene. CDR3: CASSWQLAGGGGETQYF. CDR3 nucleotide sequence: TGTGCCAGCAGCTGGCAACTAGCGGGAGGAGGTGGAGAGACCCAGTACTTC. Together with reference TRBV7-6 and TRBJ2-5, the CDR3 gives the full variable domain: GAGVSQSPRYKVTKRGQDVALRCDPISGHVSLYWYRQALGQGPEFLTYFNYEAQQDKSGLPNDRFSAERPEGSISTLTIQRTEQRDSAMYRCASSWQLAGGGGETQYFGPGTRLLVL.

A single count supports this clone. The chain is built from TRBV5-6 and TRBJ2-7; 7 bases align to TRBD1. Germline CDR1 is SGHDT and CDR2 is YYEEEE. The CDR3 extends over 14 amino acids. The trim removed 4 bases at V and 5 bases at J, leaving 9 bases unmatched. CDR3 protein: CASSDMGQTNEQYF. CDR3 nucleotides: TGTGCCAGCAGCGACATGGGACAGACTAACGAGCAGTACTTC.